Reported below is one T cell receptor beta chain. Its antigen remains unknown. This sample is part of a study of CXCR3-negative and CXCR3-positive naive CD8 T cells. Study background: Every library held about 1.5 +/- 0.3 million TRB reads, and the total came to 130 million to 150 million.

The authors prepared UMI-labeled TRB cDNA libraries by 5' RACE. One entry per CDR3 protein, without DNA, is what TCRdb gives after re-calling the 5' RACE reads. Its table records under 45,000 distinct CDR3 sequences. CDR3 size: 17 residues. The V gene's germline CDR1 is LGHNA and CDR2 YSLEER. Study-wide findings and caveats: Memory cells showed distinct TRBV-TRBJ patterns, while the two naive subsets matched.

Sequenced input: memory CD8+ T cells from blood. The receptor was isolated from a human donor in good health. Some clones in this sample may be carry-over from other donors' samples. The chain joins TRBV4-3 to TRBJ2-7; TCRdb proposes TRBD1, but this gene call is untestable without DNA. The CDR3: CASSPSTSGLGSYEQYF.